The following is a T cell receptor beta chain sequence with its context. Its specific antigen is unknown. Per-base qualities were not stored, and no clone one base away is much larger. The collaborating institutions used their own protocols to collect whole blood in K2EDTA tubes. For TCRbeta analysis, collaborators shipped samples as frozen whole blood, isolated PBMCs, or DNA extracted from either of those sample types. The data were obtained in a study of blood T cell repertoires in COVID-19 (dated by TCRdb to about 2020). Regarding the research as a whole: The collaborator samples originated in the United States, Italy and Spain and spanned the acute and convalescent phases of COVID-19. The prospective study material was composed of cDNA or gDNA derived from T cells, B-cell-depleted T cells, or PBMCs. Deeply sampled blood TCRbeta repertoires from subjects exposed to, actively infected with, or recovered from COVID-19 were included in the dataset. The repertoires were released in a freely available public database intended as a resource for research on the immune response to SARS-CoV-2. The samples were drawn from two sources: the first 160 participants of the ongoing ImmuneRACE study, and about 1,300 subjects contributed by 6 global collaborators. Sample metadata almost always included a de-identified subject ID, COVID-19 status, age in years and sex. Where available, HLA class I and class II types were taken from metadata supplied by the sample provider and were not determined by assay-based typing. The research as a whole found: Clinical and demographic metadata were provided uncurated, with the amount varying by source and participant.

TCRbeta CDR3 regions were amplified from genomic DNA using the immunoSEQ Assay, a bias-controlled multiplex PCR. On the study's bioinformatics: The number of nucleated cells in each sample was estimated from the amplification of reference gene primers within the assay. To quantify the absolute abundance of each unique TCRbeta CDR3 rearrangement, sequence reads were collapsed and filtered. For each sample, productive Simpson clonality was calculated as the square root of Simpson's diversity index over productive rearrangements. This is the immuneACCESS table as TCRdb keeps it, with only in-frame sequences that have V and J called. A part of the clones is gone; compared with another copy, unresolved V genes explain less than half, and the rest is unexplained. Clonal size and the V and J genes are those of that table, whereas D and trimming came from the DNA. Within this sample are around 500,000 clones, with approximately 85% of them counted one time only. Roughly 3.2% of the sample comes from the top ten.

The clonotype comes from a human donor in a cohort sampled during active COVID-19. Material for sequencing was peripheral blood.

The CDR3 region has the sequence CASSRFSENNEQFF. Here is the DNA: TGTGCCAGCAGCCGATTTAGCGAAAACAATGAGCAGTTCTTC. The rearrangement joined TRBV27 to TRBJ2-1; matching of 5 bases hints at TRBD2 as the D gene. The germline V gene (reference sequence) provides CDR1 MNHEY and CDR2 SMNVEV. The CDR3 measures 14 amino acids from cysteine to phenylalanine. Only the CDR3 portion is preserved as DNA: 42 bases, with reading frame beginning at the first base. V is cut by 6 bases and J by 5 bases, and the space between the germline ends is 14 bases.